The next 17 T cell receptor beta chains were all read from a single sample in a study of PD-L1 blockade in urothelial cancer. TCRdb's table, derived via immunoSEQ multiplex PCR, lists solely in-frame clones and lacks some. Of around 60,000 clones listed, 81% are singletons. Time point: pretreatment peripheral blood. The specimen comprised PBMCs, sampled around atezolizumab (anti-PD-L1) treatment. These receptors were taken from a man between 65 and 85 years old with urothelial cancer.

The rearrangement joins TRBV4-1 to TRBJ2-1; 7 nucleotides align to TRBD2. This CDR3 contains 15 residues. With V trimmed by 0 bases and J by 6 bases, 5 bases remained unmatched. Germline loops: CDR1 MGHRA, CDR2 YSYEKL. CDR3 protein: CASSQDGAGVNEQFF. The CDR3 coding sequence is TGCGCCAGCAGCCAAGATGGCGCGGGAGTCAATGAGCAGTTCTTC.

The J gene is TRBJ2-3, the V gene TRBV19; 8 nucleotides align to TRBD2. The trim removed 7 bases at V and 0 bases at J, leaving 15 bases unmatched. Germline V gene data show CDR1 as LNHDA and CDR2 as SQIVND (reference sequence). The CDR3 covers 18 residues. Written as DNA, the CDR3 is TGTGCCAGTACCGGGGGTCTAGCGGGTACTCCTAGCACAGATACGCAGTATTTT. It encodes CASTGGLAGTPSTDTQYF.

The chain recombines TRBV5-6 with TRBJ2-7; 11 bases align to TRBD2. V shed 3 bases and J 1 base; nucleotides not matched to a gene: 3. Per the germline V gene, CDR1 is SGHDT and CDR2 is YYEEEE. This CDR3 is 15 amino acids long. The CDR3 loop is CASSWLAGGSYEQYF. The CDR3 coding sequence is TGTGCCAGCAGCTGGCTAGCGGGAGGTTCCTACGAGCAGTACTTC.

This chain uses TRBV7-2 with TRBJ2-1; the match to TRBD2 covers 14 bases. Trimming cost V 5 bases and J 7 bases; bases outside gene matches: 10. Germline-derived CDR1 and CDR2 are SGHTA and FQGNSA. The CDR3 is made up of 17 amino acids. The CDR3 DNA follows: TGTGCCAGCAGCCTGATTGGGACTAGCGGGAGTGGGAATGAGCAGTTCTTC. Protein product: CASSLIGTSGSGNEQFF.

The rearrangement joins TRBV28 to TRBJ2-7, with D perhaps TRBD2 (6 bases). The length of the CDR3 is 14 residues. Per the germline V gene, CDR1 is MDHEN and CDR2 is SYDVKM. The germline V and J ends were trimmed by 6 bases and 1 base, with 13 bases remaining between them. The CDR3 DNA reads TGTGCCAGCAGAAGGACGGGGACTTCCTACGAGCAGTACTTC. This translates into CASRRTGTSYEQYF. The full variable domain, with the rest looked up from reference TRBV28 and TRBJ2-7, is DVKVTQSSRYLVKRTGEKVFLECVQDMDHENMFWYRQDPGLGLRLIYFSYDVKMKEKGDIPEGYSVSREKKERFSLILESASTNQTSMYLCASRRTGTSYEQYFGPGTRLTVT.

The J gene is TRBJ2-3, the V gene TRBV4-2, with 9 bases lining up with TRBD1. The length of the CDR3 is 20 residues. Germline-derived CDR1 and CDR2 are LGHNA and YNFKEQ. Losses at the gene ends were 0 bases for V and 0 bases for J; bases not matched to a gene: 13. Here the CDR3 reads CASSQESMGQGGPSTDTQYF. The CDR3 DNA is TGTGCCAGCAGCCAAGAAAGCATGGGACAGGGTGGTCCTAGCACAGATACGCAGTATTTT.

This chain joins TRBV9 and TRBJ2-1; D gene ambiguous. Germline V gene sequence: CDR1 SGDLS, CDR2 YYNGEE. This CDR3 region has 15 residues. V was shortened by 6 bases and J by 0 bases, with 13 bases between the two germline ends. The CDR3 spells CASTPGLLSYNEQFF. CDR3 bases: TGTGCCAGCACCCCTGGGCTCCTCTCCTACAATGAGCAGTTCTTC.

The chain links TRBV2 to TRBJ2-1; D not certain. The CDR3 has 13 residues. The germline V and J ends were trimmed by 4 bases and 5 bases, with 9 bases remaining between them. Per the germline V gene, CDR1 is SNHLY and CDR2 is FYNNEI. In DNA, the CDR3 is TGTGCCAGCAGTGCGCGTCGGGACAATGAGCAGTTCTTC. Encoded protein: CASSARRDNEQFF.

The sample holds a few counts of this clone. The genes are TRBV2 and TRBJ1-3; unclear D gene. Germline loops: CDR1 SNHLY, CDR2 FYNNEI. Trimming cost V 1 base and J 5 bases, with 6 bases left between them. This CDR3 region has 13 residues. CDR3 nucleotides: TGTGCCAGCAGTGAAGAACAGCGAAACACCATATATTTT. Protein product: CASSEEQRNTIYF.

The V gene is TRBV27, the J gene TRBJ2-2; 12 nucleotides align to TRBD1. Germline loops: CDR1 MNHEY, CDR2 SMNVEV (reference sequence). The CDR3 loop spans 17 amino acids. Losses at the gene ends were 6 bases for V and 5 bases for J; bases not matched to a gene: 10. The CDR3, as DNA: TGTGCCAGCAGGCGCTCGGGACAGGGGGCGCGGACCGGGGAGCTGTTTTTT. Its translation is CASRRSGQGARTGELFF.

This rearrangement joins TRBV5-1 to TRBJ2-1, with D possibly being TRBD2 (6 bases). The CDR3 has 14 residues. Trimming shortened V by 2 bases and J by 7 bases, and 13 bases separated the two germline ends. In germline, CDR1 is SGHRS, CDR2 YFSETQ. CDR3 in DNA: TGCGCCAGCAGCTTCCCGACTAGAGAGAATGAGCAGTTCTTC. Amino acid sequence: CASSFPTRENEQFF.

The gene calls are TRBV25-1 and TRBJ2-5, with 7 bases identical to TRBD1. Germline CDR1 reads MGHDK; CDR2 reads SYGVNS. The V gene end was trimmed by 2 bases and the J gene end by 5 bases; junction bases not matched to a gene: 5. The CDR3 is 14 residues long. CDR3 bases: TGTGCCAGCAGTGAACCCACAGGGGACGAGACCCAGTACTTC. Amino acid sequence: CASSEPTGDETQYF.

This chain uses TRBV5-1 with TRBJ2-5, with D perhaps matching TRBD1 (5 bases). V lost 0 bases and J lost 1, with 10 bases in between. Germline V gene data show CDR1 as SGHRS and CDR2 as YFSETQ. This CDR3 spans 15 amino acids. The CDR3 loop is CASSLGQPPQETQYF. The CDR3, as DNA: TGCGCCAGCAGCTTGGGACAGCCGCCCCAAGAGACCCAGTACTTC.

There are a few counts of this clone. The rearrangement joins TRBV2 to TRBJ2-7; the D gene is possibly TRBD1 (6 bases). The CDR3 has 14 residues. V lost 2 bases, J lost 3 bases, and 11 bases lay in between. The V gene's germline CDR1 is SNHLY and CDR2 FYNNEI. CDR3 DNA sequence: TGTGCCAGCAGTGAATATGCAGGGGTCTACGAGCAGTACTTC. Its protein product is CASSEYAGVYEQYF. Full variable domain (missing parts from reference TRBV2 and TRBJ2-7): EPEVTQTPSHQVTQMGQEVILRCVPISNHLYFYWYRQILGQKVEFLVSFYNNEISEKSEIFDDQFSVERPDGSNFTLKIRSTKLEDSAMYFCASSEYAGVYEQYFGPGTRLTVT.

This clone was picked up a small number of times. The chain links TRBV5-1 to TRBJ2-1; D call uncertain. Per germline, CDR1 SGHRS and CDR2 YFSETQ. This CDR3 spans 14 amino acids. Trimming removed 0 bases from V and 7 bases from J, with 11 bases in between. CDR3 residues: CASSLALTTNEQFF. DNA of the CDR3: TGCGCCAGCAGCTTGGCGTTAACTACTAATGAGCAGTTCTTC.

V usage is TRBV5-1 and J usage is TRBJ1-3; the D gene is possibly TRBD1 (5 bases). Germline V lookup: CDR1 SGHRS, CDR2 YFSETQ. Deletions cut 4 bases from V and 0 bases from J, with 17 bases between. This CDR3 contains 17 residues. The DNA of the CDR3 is TGCGCCAGCAGCCAACTCGGGTACGACAGCTCTGGAAACACCATATATTTT. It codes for CASSQLGYDSSGNTIYF.

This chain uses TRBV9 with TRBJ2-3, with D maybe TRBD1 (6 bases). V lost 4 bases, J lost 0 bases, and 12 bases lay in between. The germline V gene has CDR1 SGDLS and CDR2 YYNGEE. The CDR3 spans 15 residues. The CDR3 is CASSLGTTSTDTQYF. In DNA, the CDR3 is TGTGCCAGCAGCCTTGGGACAACTAGCACAGATACGCAGTATTTT.